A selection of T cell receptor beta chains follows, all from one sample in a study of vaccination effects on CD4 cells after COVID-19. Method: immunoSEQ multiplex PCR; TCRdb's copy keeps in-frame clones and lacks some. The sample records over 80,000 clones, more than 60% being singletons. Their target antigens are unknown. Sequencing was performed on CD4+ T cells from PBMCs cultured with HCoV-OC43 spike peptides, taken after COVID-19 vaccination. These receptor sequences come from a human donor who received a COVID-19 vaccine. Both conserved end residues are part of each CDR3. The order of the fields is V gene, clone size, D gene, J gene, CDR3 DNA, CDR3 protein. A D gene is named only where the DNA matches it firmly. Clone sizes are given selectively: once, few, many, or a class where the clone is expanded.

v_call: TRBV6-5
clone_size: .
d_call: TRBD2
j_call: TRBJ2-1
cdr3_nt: TGTGCCAGCAGTTACTCGGGGGGGAGCTCCTACAATGAGCAGTTCTTC
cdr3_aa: CASSYSGGSSYNEQFF

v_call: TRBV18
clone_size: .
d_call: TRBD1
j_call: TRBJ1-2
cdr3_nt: TGTGCCAGCTCAGCCGAACAGGGGGCGAGGTATGGCTACACCTTC
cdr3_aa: CASSAEQGARYGYTF

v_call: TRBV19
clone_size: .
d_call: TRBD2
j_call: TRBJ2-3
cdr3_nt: TGTGCCAGTAGTGTTAACGGGGGGGGCCCCCCAGATACGCAGTATTTT
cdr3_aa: CASSVNGGGPPDTQYF

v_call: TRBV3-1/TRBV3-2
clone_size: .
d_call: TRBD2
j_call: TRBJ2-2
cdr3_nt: TGTGCCAGCAGCCAACGTGGACTAGCAACGAACACCGGGGAGCTGTTTTTT
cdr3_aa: CASSQRGLATNTGELFF

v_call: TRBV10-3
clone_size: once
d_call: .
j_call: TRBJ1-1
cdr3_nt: TGTGCCATCAGTGAGAGACTGGACACTGAAGCTTTCTTT
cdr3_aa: CAISERLDTEAFF

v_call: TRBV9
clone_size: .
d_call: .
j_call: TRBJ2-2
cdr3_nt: TGTGCCAGCAGCGTCAACACCGGGGAGCTGTTTTTT
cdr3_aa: CASSVNTGELFF

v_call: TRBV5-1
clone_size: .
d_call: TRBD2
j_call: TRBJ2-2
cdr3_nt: TGCGCCAGCAGCTCTGGACTAGCGATTACCGGGGAGCTGTTTTTT
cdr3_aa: CASSSGLAITGELFF

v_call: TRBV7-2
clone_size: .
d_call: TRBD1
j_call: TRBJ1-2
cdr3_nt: TGTGCCAGCAGCTCCCAGACAGGGGGCAACTATGGCTACACCTTC
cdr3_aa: CASSSQTGGNYGYTF

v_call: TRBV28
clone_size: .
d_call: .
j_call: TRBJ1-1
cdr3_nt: TGTGCCAGCAGTTTATTCAACGGTAGGTCGAACAGGGAGGGGAACACTGAAGCTTTCTTT
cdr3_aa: CASSLFNGRSNREGNTEAFF

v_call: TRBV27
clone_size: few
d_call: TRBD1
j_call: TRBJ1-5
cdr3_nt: TGTGCCAGCAGTCCACTGGACAGGGGCGCCAATCAGCCCCAGCATTTT
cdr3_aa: CASSPLDRGANQPQHF

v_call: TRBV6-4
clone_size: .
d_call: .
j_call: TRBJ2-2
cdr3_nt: TGTGCCAGTGGAGGACCCTCCTCCCCCGCCGGGGAGCTGTTTTTT
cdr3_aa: CASGGPSSPAGELFF

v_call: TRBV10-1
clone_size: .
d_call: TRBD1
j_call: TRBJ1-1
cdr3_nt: TGCGCCATCCCGCAGGGGGCAGGTACTGAAGCTTTCTTT
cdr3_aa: CAIPQGAGTEAFF

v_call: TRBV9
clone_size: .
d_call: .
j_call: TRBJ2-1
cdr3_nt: TGTGCCAGCAGCGTAGGCGAAAACTACAATGAGCAGTTCTTC
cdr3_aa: CASSVGENYNEQFF

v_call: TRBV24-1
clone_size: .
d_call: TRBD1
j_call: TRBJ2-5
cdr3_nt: TGTGCCACCAGTGACCCCGGACAGGGAGGAGAGACCCAGTACTTC
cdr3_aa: CATSDPGQGGETQYF

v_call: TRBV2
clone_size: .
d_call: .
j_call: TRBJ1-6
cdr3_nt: TGTGCCAGCACACCCCGAGGAGGACAGAAGGTTGGTAATTCACCCCTCCACTTT
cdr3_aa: CASTPRGGQKVGNSPLHF

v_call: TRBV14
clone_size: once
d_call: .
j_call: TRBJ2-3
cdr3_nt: TGTGCCAGCAGCCACCTCCGGGACAGCACAGATACGCAGTATTTT
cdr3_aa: CASSHLRDSTDTQYF

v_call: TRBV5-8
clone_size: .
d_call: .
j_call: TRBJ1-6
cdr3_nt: TGTGCCAGCAGCTTGGTGCGGTATAATTCACCCCTCCACTTT
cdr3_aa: CASSLVRYNSPLHF

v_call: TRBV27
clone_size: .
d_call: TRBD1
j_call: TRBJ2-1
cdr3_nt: TGTGCCAGCAGTTTGTTCGGACAGGGTGTTTACAATGAGCAGTTCTTC
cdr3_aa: CASSLFGQGVYNEQFF

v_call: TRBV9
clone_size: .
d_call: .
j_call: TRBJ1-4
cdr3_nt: TGTGCCAGCAGCCTTGGGACGTCGGGCGAAAAACTGTTTTTT
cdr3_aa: CASSLGTSGEKLFF

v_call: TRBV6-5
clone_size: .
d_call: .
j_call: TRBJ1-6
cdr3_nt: TGTGCCAGCAGTTACCGGCAGGGCCCACGGTCCCTCCACTTT
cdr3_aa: CASSYRQGPRSLHF

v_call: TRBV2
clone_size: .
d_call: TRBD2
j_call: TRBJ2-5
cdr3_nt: TGTGCCAGTGATGGGACTAACCAAGAGACCCAGTACTTC
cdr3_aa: CASDGTNQETQYF

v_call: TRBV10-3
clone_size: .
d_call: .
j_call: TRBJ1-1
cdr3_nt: TGTGCCACACATACAGCTGAGAACACTGAAGCTTTCTTT
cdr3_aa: CATHTAENTEAFF

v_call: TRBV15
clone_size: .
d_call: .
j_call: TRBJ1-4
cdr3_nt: TGTGCCACCAGCAGAGAGCGGCCACCAACATTTAATGAAAAACTGTTTTTT
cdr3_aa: CATSRERPPTFNEKLFF

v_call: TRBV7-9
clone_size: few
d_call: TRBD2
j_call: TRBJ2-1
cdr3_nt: TGTGCCAGCAGCTTATGGGCTAGCGGGGGATCCTACAATGAGCAGTTCTTC
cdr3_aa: CASSLWASGGSYNEQFF

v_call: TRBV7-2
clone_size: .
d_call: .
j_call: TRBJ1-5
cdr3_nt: TGTGCCAGCAGCTTAGCCCCCCTCGGGGCTACGGGCAATCAGCCCCAGCATTTT
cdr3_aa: CASSLAPLGATGNQPQHF

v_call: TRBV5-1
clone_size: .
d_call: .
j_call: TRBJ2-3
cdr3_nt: TGCGCCAGCAGCTTGGGTGGGCAGAGCACAGATACGCAGTATTTT
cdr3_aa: CASSLGGQSTDTQYF

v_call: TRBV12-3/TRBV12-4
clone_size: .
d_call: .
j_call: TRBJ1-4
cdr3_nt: TGTGCCAGCAGTTTCGGTGAAAAACTGTTTTTT
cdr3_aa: CASSFGEKLFF

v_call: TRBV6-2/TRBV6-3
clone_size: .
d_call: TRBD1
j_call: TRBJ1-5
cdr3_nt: TGTGCCAGCAGTAAGACAGGGTTACTCAATCAGCCCCAGCATTTT
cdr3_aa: CASSKTGLLNQPQHF

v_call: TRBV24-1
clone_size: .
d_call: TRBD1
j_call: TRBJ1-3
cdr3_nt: TGTGCCACCAGTGATCCGGGACAGGGACCTGGAAACACCATATATTTT
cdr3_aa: CATSDPGQGPGNTIYF

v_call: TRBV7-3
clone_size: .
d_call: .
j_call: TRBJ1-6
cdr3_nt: TGTGCCAGCAGCGATGGGACCAATTCACCCCTCCACTTT
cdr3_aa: CASSDGTNSPLHF

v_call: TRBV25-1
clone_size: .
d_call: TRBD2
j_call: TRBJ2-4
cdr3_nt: TGTGCCAGCAGTGAATATGGGGGGAGGGAAGCCAAAAACATTCAGTACTTC
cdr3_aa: CASSEYGGREAKNIQYF

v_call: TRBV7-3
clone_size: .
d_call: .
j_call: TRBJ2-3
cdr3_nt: TGTGCCAGCAGCTTAACCACGAGGGGGGAGCAGTATTTT
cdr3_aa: CASSLTTRGEQYF

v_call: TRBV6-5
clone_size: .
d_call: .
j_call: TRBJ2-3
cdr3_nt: TGTGCCAGCAGTTACCGAGGCAGTAAAGATACGCAGTATTTT
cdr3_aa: CASSYRGSKDTQYF

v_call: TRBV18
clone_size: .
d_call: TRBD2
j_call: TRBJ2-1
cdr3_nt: TGTGCCAGCTCACCGCACGTAGCGGGGGGCTCCTACAATGAGCAGTTCTTC
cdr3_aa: CASSPHVAGGSYNEQFF

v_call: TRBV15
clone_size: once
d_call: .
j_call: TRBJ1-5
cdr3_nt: TGTGCCACCAGCAGATCGCTTGGGGCAGAGCAGCCCCAGCATTTT
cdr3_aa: CATSRSLGAEQPQHF

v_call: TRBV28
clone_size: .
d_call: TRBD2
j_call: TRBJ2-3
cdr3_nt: TGTGCCAGCGCCCTAGCGGGCTCCCTATCGGTGCAGTATTTT
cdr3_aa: CASALAGSLSVQYF

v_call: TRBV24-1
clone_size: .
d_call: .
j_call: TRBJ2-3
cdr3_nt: TGTGCCACCAGTGATGCTGACAGCACAGATACGCAGTATTTT
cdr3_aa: CATSDADSTDTQYF

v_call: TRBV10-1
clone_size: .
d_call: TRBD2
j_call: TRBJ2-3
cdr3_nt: TGCGCCAGCAGCGAAGCGCCGGGACTAGCGGGCACAGATACGCAGTATTTT
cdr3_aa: CASSEAPGLAGTDTQYF

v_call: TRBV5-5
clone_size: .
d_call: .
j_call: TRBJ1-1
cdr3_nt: TGTGCCAGCAGCTTGGTTTCAATTGAAGGTACTGAAGCTTTCTTT
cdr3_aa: CASSLVSIEGTEAFF

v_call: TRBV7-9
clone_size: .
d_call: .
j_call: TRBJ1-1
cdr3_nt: TGTGCCAGCAGCTTGAATGAGGGGGGGCCGACTGAAGCTTTCTTT
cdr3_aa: CASSLNEGGPTEAFF